This T cell receptor (beta chain) is from a study of graft-versus-host responses after intestinal transplantation. Looking at the study overall: Induction with anti-thymocyte globulin, then tacrolimus and steroids for around three years, was given to all recipients.

V was pared by 7 bases and J by 7 bases, with 14 bases between. This CDR3 contains 13 residues. From germline, CDR1 is MDHEN and CDR2 SYDVKM. Profiled with immunoSEQ multiplex PCR; TCRdb holds only in-frame clones, not every one. The top ten hold roughly 2% of the sample, which has 25,000 or so clones, around nine tenths seen once. The source was PBMCs, collected approximately 39 days after intestinal transplant. The chain joins TRBV28 to TRBJ1-5; a possible D gene is TRBD1 (6 bases). This TCR derives from a human patient who received an intestinal transplant, so some T cells may come from the graft donor. DNA for the CDR3: TGTGCCAGCACCATGGGGGGGGGCCAGCCCCAGCATTTT. This codes for CASTMGGGQPQHF.